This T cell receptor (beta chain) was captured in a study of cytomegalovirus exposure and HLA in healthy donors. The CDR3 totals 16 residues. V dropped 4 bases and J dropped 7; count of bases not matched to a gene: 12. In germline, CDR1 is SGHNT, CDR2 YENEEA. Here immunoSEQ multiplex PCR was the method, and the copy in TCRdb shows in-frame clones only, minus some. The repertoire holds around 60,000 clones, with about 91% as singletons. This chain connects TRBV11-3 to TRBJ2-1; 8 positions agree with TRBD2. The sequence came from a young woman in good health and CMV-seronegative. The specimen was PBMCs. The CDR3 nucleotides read TGTGCCAGCAGCTCAGCTCGGGGGGGGGATCGTAATGAGCAGTTCTTC. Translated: CASSSARGGDRNEQFF. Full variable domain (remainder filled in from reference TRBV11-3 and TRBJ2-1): EAGVVQSPRYKIIEKKQPVAFWCNPISGHNTLYWYLQNLGQGPELLIRYENEEAVDDSQLPKDRFSAERLKGVDSTLKIQPAELGDSAVYLCASSSARGGDRNEQFFGPGTRLTVL.